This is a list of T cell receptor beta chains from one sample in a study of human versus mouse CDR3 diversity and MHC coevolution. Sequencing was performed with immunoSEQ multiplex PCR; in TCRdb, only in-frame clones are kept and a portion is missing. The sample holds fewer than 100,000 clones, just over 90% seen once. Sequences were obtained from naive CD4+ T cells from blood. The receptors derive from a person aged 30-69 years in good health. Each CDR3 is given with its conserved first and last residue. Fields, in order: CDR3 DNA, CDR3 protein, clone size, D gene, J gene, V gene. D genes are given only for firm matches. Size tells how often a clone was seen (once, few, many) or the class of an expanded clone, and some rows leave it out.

TGTGCCAGCAGCCAAGAGTTGACAGCGATCTCCTACGAGCAGTACTTC CASSQELTAISYEQYF NA NA TRBJ2-7 TRBV14
TGTGCCAGCTCACCAGAAATAGGAGCGGAAGCTTTCTTT CASSPEIGAEAFF NA NA TRBJ1-1 TRBV18
TGTGCCAGCCCGGGACTAGCGGGGGAAGGGACCCAGTACTTC CASPGLAGEGTQYF NA NA TRBJ2-5 TRBV21-1
TGCGCCAGCAGCTTTAGGCGGGGGGACAATGAGCAGTTCTTC CASSFRRGDNEQFF NA TRBD2 TRBJ2-1 TRBV5-1
TGTGCCAGCAGCGTATTAGCGGGGGGCGGACTCGATGAGCAGTTCTTC CASSVLAGGGLDEQFF NA TRBD2 TRBJ2-1 TRBV9
TGTGCCAGCAGCCCAGCAGGACTAGCTGTTAATGAGCAGTTCTTC CASSPAGLAVNEQFF NA TRBD2 TRBJ2-1 TRBV7-8
TGTGCCAGCAGTGACAGGGAAGGCTCACCCCTCCACTTT CASSDREGSPLHF NA TRBD1 TRBJ1-6 TRBV27
TGTGCCAGCAGTTACCGTCCTACGAACACCGGGGAGCTGTTTTTT CASSYRPTNTGELFF NA NA TRBJ2-2 TRBV6-5
TGTGCCAGCAGCTTATCCCCCCCGGACACTGAAGCTTTCTTT CASSLSPPDTEAFF NA NA TRBJ1-1 TRBV7-3
TGTGCCAGCAGTTACACAGGGAATAGCAATCAGCCCCAGCATTTT CASSYTGNSNQPQHF NA NA TRBJ1-5 TRBV6-6
TGTGCCAGCAGCGCTACCGGGACTAGCGGATCCTACGAGCAGTACTTC CASSATGTSGSYEQYF once TRBD2 TRBJ2-7 TRBV9
TGTGCCAGTTCCAAAAATGAAAAACTGTTTTTT CASSKNEKLFF once NA TRBJ1-4 TRBV19
TGTGCCAGCAGTACCCGAGCCGGGACGGGAGCTCATTGGGATACGCAGTATTTT CASSTRAGTGAHWDTQYF NA NA TRBJ2-3 TRBV25-1
TGTGCCAGCAGCCAAGACCGGGCGGGGGGTAGCGCAAACACCGGGGAGCTGTTTTTT CASSQDRAGGSANTGELFF NA TRBD2 TRBJ2-2 TRBV4-2
TGCGCCAGCAGCGATGGGACAGGGAATCAGCCCCAGCATTTT CASSDGTGNQPQHF NA TRBD1 TRBJ1-5 TRBV5-1
TGCGCCAGCAGCGCCCTAGAAACAGGGGGAGCTGGCTACACCTTC CASSALETGGAGYTF NA TRBD1 TRBJ1-2 TRBV5-1
TGTGCCAGCAGCTCGACAGGAATTAACACCGGGGAGCTGTTTTTT CASSSTGINTGELFF NA NA TRBJ2-2 TRBV5-6
TGTGCCAGCAGCCAAAACTACAGGGCTAATGAAAAACTGTTTTTT CASSQNYRANEKLFF NA NA TRBJ1-4 TRBV7-2
TGTGCCAGCAGTGAACCCTCAGACGGGTGGGCCGGGGAGCTGTTTTTT CASSEPSDGWAGELFF NA NA TRBJ2-2 TRBV6-1
TGTGCCTGGACCCGGGACCGGGGGGCCCAGTACTTC CAWTRDRGAQYF NA TRBD2 TRBJ2-5 TRBV30
TGTGCCAGTAGGCCCTCGCAGGAGACGATCGTCCGGGAGCAGTACTTC CASRPSQETIVREQYF NA NA TRBJ2-5 TRBV19
TGTGCCAGCAGCTTGATAGGGGCAGCAGATTCCTACGAGCAGTACTTC CASSLIGAADSYEQYF NA NA TRBJ2-7 TRBV5-6
TGTGCCAGCAGCCACGTGCGGCAGGGGGCCTATGGCTACACCTTC CASSHVRQGAYGYTF NA TRBD1 TRBJ1-2 TRBV6-5
TGTGCCAGCAGCATCGGACAGGTCAGCTCCTACGAGCAGTACTTC CASSIGQVSSYEQYF NA TRBD1 TRBJ2-7 TRBV7-9
TGTGCCAGCAGCTTAGACCGGTTCCTAGCGGGAGGGGTCGGGGATACGCAGTATTTT CASSLDRFLAGGVGDTQYF NA TRBD2 TRBJ2-3 TRBV7-2
TGTGCCAGCAGCAAGAGACAGGGAGGTTTTGGGCCCCAGCATTTT CASSKRQGGFGPQHF NA TRBD1 TRBJ1-5 TRBV7-2
TGTGCCAGTAGTATTGTTACTCCCGGGGTCAGCACTGAAGCTTTCTTT CASSIVTPGVSTEAFF NA NA TRBJ1-1 TRBV19
TGTGCCAGTAGTATAGGGACTAGCGGGGCCCAAGATACGCAGTATTTT CASSIGTSGAQDTQYF NA TRBD2 TRBJ2-3 TRBV19
TGCGCCAGCGGAGGGGGGGTGGTGACTGAAGCTTTCTTT CASGGGVVTEAFF NA NA TRBJ1-1 TRBV23-1
TGCGCCAGCAGCTTTACGGAGGAGCAGTTCTTC CASSFTEEQFF NA NA TRBJ2-1 TRBV5-1
TGTGCCAGCAGTTTAAGAAGGACAGGGGGGCTTGAGACCCAGTACTTC CASSLRRTGGLETQYF NA TRBD1 TRBJ2-5 TRBV27
TGTGCCAGCAGCTTAGCCTGGACAGTCGAGCAGTACTTC CASSLAWTVEQYF NA NA TRBJ2-7 TRBV7-9
TGTGCCTGGAGTGTAAACAGCTACAATGAGCAGTTCTTC CAWSVNSYNEQFF NA NA TRBJ2-1 TRBV30
TGTGCCAGCAGCTCCTCAGGGACGAACACCGGGGAGCTGTTTTTT CASSSSGTNTGELFF NA NA TRBJ2-2 TRBV11-3
TGCAGCGGTGACCGGGGTGGTGATGAGCAGTTCTTC CSGDRGGDEQFF NA NA TRBJ2-1 TRBV29-1
TGTGCCAGCAGCCCGGGGGGGCGAGGGCGAGATACGCAGTATTTT CASSPGGRGRDTQYF NA TRBD2 TRBJ2-3 TRBV5-4
TGTGCCAGCAGCCGCGAGACAGGAGACTATGGCTACACCTTC CASSRETGDYGYTF NA NA TRBJ1-2 TRBV7-3
TGTGCCAGCAGCCCGAGAGGGGACAGGGTAGGGGAACAGCCCCAGCATTTT CASSPRGDRVGEQPQHF NA TRBD1 TRBJ1-5 TRBV9
TGTGCCTGGGATATTGTTCAGGGCCAAGGCTACACCTTC CAWDIVQGQGYTF few NA TRBJ1-2 TRBV30
TGTGCCAGCAGCGAGGACAGGGGTGAGCAGTACTTC CASSEDRGEQYF NA TRBD1 TRBJ2-7 TRBV7-2
TGCGCCAGCAGGCGGGGGACTAGCGGCTCCTACGAGCAGTACTTC CASRRGTSGSYEQYF NA TRBD2 TRBJ2-7 TRBV4-3
TGTGCCAGCAGCCGCGGCAGGGTGGAAGAAAAACTGTTTTTT CASSRGRVEEKLFF NA NA TRBJ1-4 TRBV7-2
TGTGCCACCGAACGGGGGGACCACTCCAATGAGCAGTTCTTC CATERGDHSNEQFF once TRBD2 TRBJ2-1 TRBV19
TGTGCCAGCAGGGGGGCAGGCAATCAGCCCCAGCATTTT CASRGAGNQPQHF NA NA TRBJ1-5 TRBV6-5
TGTGCCAGCAGCCAAGGCCCCTACGGGGAAGAGACCCAGTACTTC CASSQGPYGEETQYF NA NA TRBJ2-5 TRBV4-2
TGTGCCAGCAGCGTAGGCGATAGCTTTAATGAGCAGTTCTTC CASSVGDSFNEQFF NA NA TRBJ2-1 TRBV9
TGTGCCAGTAGGACAGAACTAAACACTGAAGCTTTCTTT CASRTELNTEAFF NA NA TRBJ1-1 TRBV19
TGTGCCAGCAGCTTAGATCGGGGGAATCAGCCCCAGCATTTT CASSLDRGNQPQHF NA NA TRBJ1-5 TRBV11-2
TGTGCCAGCAGCGTCTCCGGGGGGACCTCCTACGAGCAGTACTTC CASSVSGGTSYEQYF NA TRBD2 TRBJ2-7 TRBV9
TGCTCGTGTAGGGGTCAACCCACTGAAGCTTTCTTT CSCRGQPTEAFF NA NA TRBJ1-1 TRBV5-1
TGTGCCAGCAGCCCTCAGGGCCCTGAAGCTTTCTTT CASSPQGPEAFF NA NA TRBJ1-1 TRBV9
TGTGCCAGTAGGAACCGACAGGGAAACACTGAAGCTTTCTTT CASRNRQGNTEAFF NA TRBD1 TRBJ1-1 TRBV19
TGTGCCAGCAGTTTCGCATCCACTTCCCCGGGACAGTATTATGGCTACACCTTC CASSFASTSPGQYYGYTF NA TRBD1 TRBJ1-2 TRBV7-2
TGTGCCAGCAGCGTAGCAGGGGATGGGGCTTACGAGCAGTACTTC CASSVAGDGAYEQYF NA NA TRBJ2-7 TRBV9
TGCGCCAGCAGCCCTGGGACAGGCCGCTGGAATGAGCAGTTCTTC CASSPGTGRWNEQFF NA TRBD1 TRBJ2-1 TRBV4-1
TGTGCCAGTAGTATCAGGGTAAGGACAGATACGCAGTATTTT CASSIRVRTDTQYF once NA TRBJ2-3 TRBV19
TGTGCCAGCAGTTACTCAAGTTCAGTAAAACTGTTTTTT CASSYSSSVKLFF NA NA TRBJ1-4 TRBV6-5
TGTGCCAGCAGCCATGACTTGAACACCGGGGAGCTGTTTTTT CASSHDLNTGELFF once NA TRBJ2-2 TRBV14
TGTGCCAGCAAGGCGGGGAGCTCCTACAATGAGCAGTTCTTC CASKAGSSYNEQFF NA NA TRBJ2-1 TRBV28